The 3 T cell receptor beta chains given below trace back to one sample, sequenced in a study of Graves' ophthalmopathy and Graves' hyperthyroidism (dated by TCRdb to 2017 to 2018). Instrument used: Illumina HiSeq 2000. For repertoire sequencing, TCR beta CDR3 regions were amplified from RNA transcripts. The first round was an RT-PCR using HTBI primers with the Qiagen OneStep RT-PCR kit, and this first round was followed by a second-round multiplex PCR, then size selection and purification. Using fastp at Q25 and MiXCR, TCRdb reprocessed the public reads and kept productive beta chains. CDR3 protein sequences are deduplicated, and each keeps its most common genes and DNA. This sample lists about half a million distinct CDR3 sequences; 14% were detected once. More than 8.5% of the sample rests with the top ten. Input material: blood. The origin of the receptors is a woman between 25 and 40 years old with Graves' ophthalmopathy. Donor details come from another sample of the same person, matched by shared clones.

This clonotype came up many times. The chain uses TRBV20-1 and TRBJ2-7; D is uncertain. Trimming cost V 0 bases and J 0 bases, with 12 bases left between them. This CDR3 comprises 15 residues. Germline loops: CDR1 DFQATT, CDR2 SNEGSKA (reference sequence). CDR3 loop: CSARDIQESSYEQYF. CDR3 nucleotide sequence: TGCAGTGCTAGAGATATCCAGGAAAGCTCCTACGAGCAGTACTTC.

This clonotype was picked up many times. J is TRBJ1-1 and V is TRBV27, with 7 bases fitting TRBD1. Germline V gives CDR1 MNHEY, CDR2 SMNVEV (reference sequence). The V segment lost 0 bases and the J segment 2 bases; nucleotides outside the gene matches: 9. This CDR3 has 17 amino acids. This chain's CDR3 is CASSLSIRPGGNTEAFF. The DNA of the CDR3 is TGTGCCAGCAGTTTATCCATACGGCCAGGGGGAAACACTGAAGCTTTCTTT.

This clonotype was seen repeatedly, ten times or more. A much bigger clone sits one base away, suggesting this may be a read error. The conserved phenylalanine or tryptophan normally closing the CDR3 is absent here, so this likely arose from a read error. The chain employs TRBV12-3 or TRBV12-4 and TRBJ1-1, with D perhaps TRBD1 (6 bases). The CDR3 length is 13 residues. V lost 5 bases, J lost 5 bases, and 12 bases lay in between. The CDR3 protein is CASSPGAGTEAFS. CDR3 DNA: TGTGCCAGCAGTCCAGGGGCCGGGACTGAAGCTTTCTCT.